The rows below give T cell receptor beta chains drawn from one sample of a study of glioma-infiltrating T cells after dendritic cell vaccination. Some clones are missing from TCRdb's copy, which holds only in-frame ones; the method was immunoSEQ multiplex PCR. The sample records about 20,000 clones, less than 85% being singletons. The sequenced sample was blood, obtained before dendritic cell vaccination. These receptors were collected from a human donor with glioblastoma. Each CDR3 is given with its conserved first and last residue. D genes are given only for firm matches. The size field is filled for only some rows; it gives once, few, many or a size class.

v_call	d_call	clone_size	j_call	cdr3_nt	cdr3_aa
TRBV2	TRBD2	NA	TRBJ2-3	TGTGCCAGCGGGAGGACTAGCGGGATTATTGGAGATACGCAGTATTTT	CASGRTSGIIGDTQYF
TRBV9	TRBD1	NA	TRBJ2-7	TGTGCCAGCAGCGTAGAGACAGGGCCGTCCTACGAGCAGTACTTC	CASSVETGPSYEQYF
TRBV7-8	NA	NA	TRBJ2-7	TGTGCCAGCAGCTCTCCGCCGGAGGACGAGCAGTACTTC	CASSSPPEDEQYF
TRBV6-5	TRBD1	few	TRBJ2-7	TGTGCCAGCAAGGGGACAGGGATCTACGAGCAGTACTTC	CASKGTGIYEQYF
TRBV7-2	NA	NA	TRBJ2-2	TGTGCCAGCAGCTTAGCCTCACTAGCAAACACCGGGGAGCTGTTTTTT	CASSLASLANTGELFF
TRBV6-5	TRBD1	once	TRBJ1-5	TGTGCCAGCAGAAAGGACAGGGGGAATCAGCCCCAGCATTTT	CASRKDRGNQPQHF
TRBV7-2	NA	NA	TRBJ2-3	TGTGCCAGCAGCCAAAGACTAGCACCTCAGGGGTCAGATACGCAGTATTTT	CASSQRLAPQGSDTQYF
TRBV5-3	NA	few	TRBJ2-2	TGTGCCAGAAGCTTTATGAAGAGGGAAGCGAACACCGGGGAGCTGTTTTTT	CARSFMKREANTGELFF
TRBV15	TRBD2	NA	TRBJ2-1	TGTGCCACCAGCGAATTTGGGGGGGACTACGAGCAGTTCTTC	CATSEFGGDYEQFF
TRBV11-3	TRBD2	NA	TRBJ2-1	TGTGCCAGCAGCTTAGGGGCTAGCGGGAGGTCCGATGAGCAGTTCTTC	CASSLGASGRSDEQFF
TRBV7-3	TRBD1	once	TRBJ2-7	TGTGCCAGCAGCTCCGGGACAGGGGTCGAGCAGTACTTC	CASSSGTGVEQYF
TRBV5-1	TRBD2	NA	TRBJ2-7	TGCGCCAGCAGCTTGGCTCTAGCGGGAATATCGGACGAGCAGTACTTC	CASSLALAGISDEQYF
TRBV27	NA	NA	TRBJ2-2	TGTGCCAGCAGACCTAAGGGGGGGACCAGTCGGAACACCGGGGAGCTGTTTTTT	CASRPKGGTSRNTGELFF
TRBV7-9	NA	NA	TRBJ1-6	TGTGCCACAATGAAGACAGTTGAAAATTCCCCCCTCCACTTT	CATMKTVENSPLHF
TRBV11-2	NA	NA	TRBJ2-5	TGTGCCAGCAGCTTAGGACGTGATACGGGGACCCAGTACTTC	CASSLGRDTGTQYF
TRBV7-2	NA	NA	TRBJ2-1	TGTGCCAGCAGCTTAGCTGTCTCGGCAGTCAGGTTATACAATGAGCAGTTCTTC	CASSLAVSAVRLYNEQFF
TRBV9	NA	NA	TRBJ1-6	TGTGCCAGCAGCCCCCGTTCATCCAGGACTTACTCACCCCTCCACTTT	CASSPRSSRTYSPLHF
TRBV18	NA	NA	TRBJ2-2	TGTGCCAGCTCACCACTTACAGGGAGAGGCGGGGAGCTGTTTTTT	CASSPLTGRGGELFF
TRBV12-2	NA	NA	TRBJ2-2	TGTGCAAGTCGCTTAGCGCGGCCGAGTCTACAAAACACCGGGGAGCTGTTTTTT	CASRLARPSLQNTGELFF
TRBV5-4	NA	NA	TRBJ1-4	TGTGCCAGCAGCCCCCCGGGGGGGGGTGAAAAACTGTTTTTT	CASSPPGGGEKLFF
TRBV9	TRBD1	NA	TRBJ1-2	TGTGCCAGCAGCGGCACAGGGGGCGCGGGTAACTATGGCTACACCTTC	CASSGTGGAGNYGYTF
TRBV6-1	NA	NA	TRBJ2-3	TGTGCCAGCAGTGAAGTGGGGGAGTCACAGGGGCAGTATTTT	CASSEVGESQGQYF
TRBV4-3	NA	NA	TRBJ2-3	TGCGCCAGCAGCCAAGGAGGAGGTATTCGGACAGATACGCAGTATTTT	CASSQGGGIRTDTQYF
TRBV9	NA	NA	TRBJ2-1	TGTGCCAGCAGCGTAGGTTTCCCGGACAATGAGCAGTTCTTC	CASSVGFPDNEQFF
TRBV18	NA	few	TRBJ1-5	TGTGCCAGCTCACCGGACAACAATCAGCCCCAGCATTTT	CASSPDNNQPQHF
TRBV28	NA	NA	TRBJ1-5	TGTGCCAGCAGTTTGGACGACTCCAGGGTGGATCCCCAGCATTTT	CASSLDDSRVDPQHF
TRBV11-1	TRBD2	NA	TRBJ2-1	TGTGCCAGCAGCAAGACTAGCGGGAGCCCCCTAAATGAGCAGTTCTTC	CASSKTSGSPLNEQFF
TRBV30	NA	once	TRBJ1-3	TGTGCCTGGAGTTCTGGCGGCTTCTCTGGAAACACCATATATTTT	CAWSSGGFSGNTIYF
TRBV5-1	TRBD1	NA	TRBJ1-5	TGCGCCAGCAGCACGGAAGGGGGCGCACAGCCCCAGCATTTT	CASSTEGGAQPQHF
TRBV7-9	NA	once	TRBJ1-2	TGTGCCAGCAGCTTAAGGGGCGCCGACTATGGCTACACCTTC	CASSLRGADYGYTF
TRBV7-8	TRBD1	NA	TRBJ2-6	TGTGCCAGCAGTCGGACAGGAAGCTCTGGGGCCAACGTCCTGACTTTC	CASSRTGSSGANVLTF
TRBV7-8	TRBD2	NA	TRBJ2-7	TGTGCCAGCAGCCACGAGGGGGGGATTCCCGGACTAGCGGCCTACGAGCAGTACTTC	CASSHEGGIPGLAAYEQYF
TRBV7-2	NA	NA	TRBJ2-7	TGTGCCAGCAGCTCTCGGACAGCCTACGAGCAGTACTTC	CASSSRTAYEQYF
TRBV6-5	NA	NA	TRBJ2-7	TGTGCCAGCAGATCCATAACCGGGACCTACGAGCAGTACTTC	CASRSITGTYEQYF
TRBV11-2	TRBD2	NA	TRBJ2-7	TGTGCCAGCAGCTCCGCTAGCGGGAGCAGGAGCGAGCAGTACTTC	CASSSASGSRSEQYF
TRBV7-6	NA	NA	TRBJ2-5	TGTGCCAGCAGCTTACCGACAACCCTATCCGACAGGCCCAATCAAGAGACCCAGTACTTC	CASSLPTTLSDRPNQETQYF
TRBV6-9	TRBD1	NA	TRBJ2-2	TGTGCCAGCAGTAGGACAGGCGGGGAGCTGTTTTTT	CASSRTGGELFF
TRBV16	NA	once	TRBJ2-7	TGTGCCAGCAGCCTACAGGGTTACGAGCAGTACTTC	CASSLQGYEQYF
TRBV4-3	TRBD2	NA	TRBJ2-7	TGCGCCAGCAGCCCCGGGACTAGCGGGCTTCAGTACTTC	CASSPGTSGLQYF
TRBV18	TRBD2	NA	TRBJ2-7	TGTGCCAGCTCACCAAACCGACTAGCGGGAGTAAACGAGCAGTACTTC	CASSPNRLAGVNEQYF
TRBV18	TRBD2	NA	TRBJ2-7	TGTGCCAGCTCCCCCGGGATAGCGGGAGATTACGAGCAGTACTTC	CASSPGIAGDYEQYF
TRBV29-1	TRBD1	NA	TRBJ1-1	TGCAGCGTTCGGTGGGACAGGGGTGAAGCTTTCTTT	CSVRWDRGEAFF
TRBV11-2	TRBD1	NA	TRBJ1-1	TGTGCCAGCAGCTGGACAGGGGGCGGGAACACTGAAGCTTTCTTT	CASSWTGGGNTEAFF
TRBV30	NA	few	TRBJ2-5	TGTGCCTGGAGCTCCGGGACTGTACAAGAGACCCAGTACTTC	CAWSSGTVQETQYF
TRBV30	TRBD2	NA	TRBJ2-1	TGTGCCTGGAGCCTAGCGGGAGGCGATGAGCAGTTCTTC	CAWSLAGGDEQFF
TRBV27	TRBD1	NA	TRBJ1-5	TGTGCCAGCAGTTTCAGAGGACAGGGAATAGGGCAGCCCCAGCATTTT	CASSFRGQGIGQPQHF
TRBV4-2	TRBD2	NA	TRBJ2-3	TGTGCCAGCAGACCGGGGGGGTCAGATACGCAGTATTTT	CASRPGGSDTQYF
TRBV5-6	TRBD1	few	TRBJ2-2	TGTGCCAGCAGCTCAACCCAGGGGGCACCGAACACCGGGGAGCTGTTTTTT	CASSSTQGAPNTGELFF
TRBV5-6	NA	NA	TRBJ2-1	TGTGCCAGCAGCCCAGGACGGGGTGAGCAGTTCTTC	CASSPGRGEQFF
TRBV7-6	TRBD1	few	TRBJ2-2	TGTGCCAGCAGCTTAATGGGACAGTCCGGGGAGCTGTTTTTT	CASSLMGQSGELFF
TRBV14	NA	NA	TRBJ2-5	TGTGCCAGCAGCCTCTCGGACTATCAAGAGACCCAGTACTTC	CASSLSDYQETQYF
TRBV4-2	NA	few	TRBJ1-2	TGTGCCAGCAACGAGCCCGGGACTTATGGGGATGGCTACACCTTC	CASNEPGTYGDGYTF
TRBV9	NA	NA	TRBJ1-5	TGTGCCAGCAGCGTGTCGGGATACCAGCCCCAGCATTTT	CASSVSGYQPQHF